The 11 T cell receptor beta chains listed next were all sequenced from one sample in a study of T cells in Graves' hyperthyroidism and ophthalmopathy. RNA transcripts yielded amplified TCR beta CDR3 regions. When the TCR CDR3 underwent first-round RT-PCR, the HTBI primer set was used. TCRdb re-derived calls from the multiplex PCR reads in MiXCR, one entry per CDR3 protein. Among about 360,000 distinct CDR3 sequences listed, approximately 13% were seen once. The source material was blood. These receptor sequences come from a woman under 30 with Graves' hyperthyroidism.

Points on this clonotype: An end of the junction differs from the germline gene, which may be a read error. The genes are TRBV20-1 and TRBJ2-3; 12 bases line up with TRBD2. The CDR3 length is 13 residues. The V gene's germline CDR1 is DFQATT and CDR2 SNEGSKA (reference sequence). The CDR3 is CSGTSGITGTQYF. In DNA, the CDR3 is TGCAGTGGGACTAGCGGGATCACAGGTACGCAGTATTTT.

At least ten counts were recorded for this clonotype. V is TRBV28 and J is TRBJ1-3; possibly TRBD1 for D (5 bases). This CDR3 region has 18 residues. The germline V and J ends were trimmed by 5 bases and 5 bases, with 25 bases remaining between them. Germline CDR1 and CDR2: MDHEN and SYDVKM. CDR3 in DNA: TGTGCCAGCAGTCCACCTCCGTGGGTTCAGGGACCAAGAAACACCATATATTTT. Translating gives CASSPPPWVQGPRNTIYF.

This clonotype was picked up many times. The V call is TRBV7-9, the J call TRBJ1-4; D ambiguous. CDR3 size: 16 residues. Trimming removed 5 bases from V and 3 bases from J, with 16 bases in between. Germline CDR1 and CDR2: SEHNR and FQNEAQ (reference sequence). The CDR3 is CASSPSRVDPNEKLFF. The DNA for the CDR3 is TGTGCCAGCAGCCCAAGCCGGGTAGACCCTAATGAAAAACTGTTTTTT. Combining the CDR3 with reference TRBV7-9 and TRBJ1-4 gives the whole variable domain DTGVSQNPRHKITKRGQNVTFRCDPISEHNRLYWYRQTLGQGPEFLTYFQNEAQLEKSRLLSDRFSAERPKGSFSTLEIQRTEQGDSAMYLCASSPSRVDPNEKLFFGSGTQLSVL.

This clonotype has at least ten counts. The chain is built from TRBV2 and TRBJ1-2, with 7 bases aligning to TRBD1. The CDR3 is made up of 17 amino acids. The J segment lost 5 bases and the V segment lost 2 bases, leaving 14 bases of the junction unmatched. Germline V CDR1 and CDR2: SNHLY, FYNNEI. Here the CDR3 reads CASSELATGSFVYGYTF. The CDR3 bases are TGTGCCAGCAGTGAACTTGCGACAGGGAGTTTCGTGTATGGCTACACCTTC. Based on the CDR3 plus reference TRBV2 and TRBJ1-2, the full variable domain is EPEVTQTPSHQVTQMGQEVILRCVPISNHLYFYWYRQILGQKVEFLVSFYNNEISEKSEIFDDQFSVERPDGSNFTLKIRSTKLEDSAMYFCASSELATGSFVYGYTFGSGTRLTVV.

V gene TRBV11-2 combines with J gene TRBJ2-7; D ambiguous. This CDR3 contains 13 residues. V shed 4 bases and J shed 3 bases, with 10 bases lying between them. The V gene's germline CDR1 is SGHAT and CDR2 FQNNGV. The CDR3 coding sequence is TGTGCCAGCAGCTCCAGACCCTACTACGAGCAGTACTTC. Protein product: CASSSRPYYEQYF.

The chain uses TRBV10-3 and TRBJ2-7, with 7 bases lining up with TRBD1. Germline V gene data show CDR1 as ENHRY and CDR2 as SYGVKD. CDR3 length: 15 residues. Losses at the gene ends were 6 bases for V and 5 bases for J; bases not matched to a gene: 13. CDR3 protein: CAISSRGPNMDEQYF. The CDR3 DNA follows: TGTGCCATCAGCTCTAGGGGGCCCAATATGGACGAGCAGTACTTC.

This clonotype came up many times. The chain carries TRBV18 and TRBJ1-2; no clear D. Per the germline V gene, CDR1 is KGHSH and CDR2 is LQKENI. Trimming took off 6 bases at V and 4 bases at J, with 15 bases between the two ends. The CDR3 covers 14 residues. The CDR3 loop reads CASSSWTGPYGYTF. As DNA, the CDR3 is TGTGCCAGCTCCTCATGGACCGGGCCCTATGGCTACACCTTC.

The genes are TRBV6-1 and TRBJ1-1; 8 bases are a match to TRBD1. This CDR3 comprises 15 residues. CDR1 MNHNS and CDR2 SASEGT come from the germline V gene. With 2 bases clipped from V and 2 bases from J, the junction kept 4 bases outside the gene matches. The CDR3 loop reads CASSETGGTNTEAFF. The CDR3 DNA reads TGTGCCAGCAGTGAAACAGGGGGTACTAACACTGAAGCTTTCTTT.

About this clonotype: A read error is possible here, since a much larger clone lies one base away. A read error is likely, as this CDR3 ends without the conserved phenylalanine or tryptophan. The V call is TRBV29-1, the J call TRBJ1-2; D is uncertain. CDR3 length equals 12 residues. Trimming took 3 bases from V and 2 from J, leaving 7 bases between them. In germline, CDR1 is SQVTM, CDR2 ANQGSEA. CDR3 sequence (DNA): TGCAGCGTTGAGGGAAACAACTATGGCTACACCCTC. Protein product: CSVEGNNYGYTL.

This clonotype was seen a handful of times. CDR3 sequence reads: CASSHSSGNTIYF. The DNA for the CDR3 is TGTGCCAGCAGCCATTCATCTGGAAACACCATATATTTT. The chain links TRBV7-9 to TRBJ1-3; no firm D call. Per germline, CDR1 SEHNR and CDR2 FQNEAQ (reference sequence). CDR3 length: 13 residues. V lost 5 bases to trimming and J lost 1 base, with 6 bases between them.

This clonotype has ten or more counts. The rearrangement joins TRBV2 to TRBJ1-2; the match to TRBD1 covers 8 bases. The germline CDR1 and CDR2 sequences are SNHLY and FYNNEI. CDR3 length: 12 residues. The V and J ends lost 11 bases and 8 bases, in that order; junction bases with no gene match: 10. The CDR3 DNA reads TGTGCCGGATCCGGGACAGGTTGGGGCTACACCTTC. Protein: CAGSGTGWGYTF.